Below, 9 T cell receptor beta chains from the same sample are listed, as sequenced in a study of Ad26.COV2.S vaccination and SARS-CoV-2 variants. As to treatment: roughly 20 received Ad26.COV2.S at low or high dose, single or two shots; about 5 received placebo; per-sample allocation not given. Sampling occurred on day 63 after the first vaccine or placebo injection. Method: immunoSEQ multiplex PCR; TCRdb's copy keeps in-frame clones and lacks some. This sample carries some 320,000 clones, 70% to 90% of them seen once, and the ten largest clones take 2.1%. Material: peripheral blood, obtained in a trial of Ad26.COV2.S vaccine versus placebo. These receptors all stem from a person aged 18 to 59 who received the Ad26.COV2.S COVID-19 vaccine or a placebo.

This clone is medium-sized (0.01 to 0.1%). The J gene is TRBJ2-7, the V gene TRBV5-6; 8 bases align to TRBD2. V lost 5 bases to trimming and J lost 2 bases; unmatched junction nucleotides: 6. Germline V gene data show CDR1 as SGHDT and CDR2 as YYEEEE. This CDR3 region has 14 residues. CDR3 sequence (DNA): TGTGCCAGCAGTATTAGCGGGGTCACCTACGAGCAGTACTTC. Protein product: CASSISGVTYEQYF. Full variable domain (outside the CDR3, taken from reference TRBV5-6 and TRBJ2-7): DAGVTQSPTHLIKTRGQQVTLRCSPKSGHDTVSWYQQALGQGPQFIFQYYEEEERQRGNFPDRFSGHQFPNYSSELNVNALLLGDSALYLCASSISGVTYEQYFGPGTRLTVT.

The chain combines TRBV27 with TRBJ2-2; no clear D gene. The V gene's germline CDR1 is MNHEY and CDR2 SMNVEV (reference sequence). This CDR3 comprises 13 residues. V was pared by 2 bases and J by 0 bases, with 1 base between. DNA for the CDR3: TGTGCCAGCAGTTTAGCGAACACCGGGGAGCTGTTTTTT. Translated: CASSLANTGELFF.

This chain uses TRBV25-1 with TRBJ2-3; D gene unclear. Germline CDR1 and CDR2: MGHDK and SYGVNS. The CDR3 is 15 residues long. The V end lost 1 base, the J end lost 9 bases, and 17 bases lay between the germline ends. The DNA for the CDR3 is TGTGCCAGCAGTGAATTGACACCTACACACAACACGCAGTATTTT. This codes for CASSELTPTHNTQYF.

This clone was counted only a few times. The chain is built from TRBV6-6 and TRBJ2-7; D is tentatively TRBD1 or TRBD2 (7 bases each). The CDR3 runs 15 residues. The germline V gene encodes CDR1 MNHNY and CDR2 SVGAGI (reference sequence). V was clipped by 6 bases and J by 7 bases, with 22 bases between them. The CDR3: CASSPFRGGASEQYF. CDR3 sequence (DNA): TGTGCCAGCAGCCCCTTCAGGGGGGGGGCGTCAGAGCAGTACTTC.

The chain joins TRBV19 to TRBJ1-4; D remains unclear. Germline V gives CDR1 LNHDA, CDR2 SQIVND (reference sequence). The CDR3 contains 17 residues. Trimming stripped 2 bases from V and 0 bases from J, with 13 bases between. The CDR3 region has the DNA TGTGCCAGTAGTATAAGTGTCGGGAGTGCAACTAATGAAAAACTGTTTTTT. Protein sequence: CASSISVGSATNEKLFF.

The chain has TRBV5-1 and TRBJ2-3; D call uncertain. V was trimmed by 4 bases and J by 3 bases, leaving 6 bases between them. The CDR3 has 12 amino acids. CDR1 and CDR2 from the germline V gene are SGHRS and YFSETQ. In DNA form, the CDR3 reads TGCGCCAGCAGCCCGTTTACAGATACGCAGTATTTT. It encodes CASSPFTDTQYF.

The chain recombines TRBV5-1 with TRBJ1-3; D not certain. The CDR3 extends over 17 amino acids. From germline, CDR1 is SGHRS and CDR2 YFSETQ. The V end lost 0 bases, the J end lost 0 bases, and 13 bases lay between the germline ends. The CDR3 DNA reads TGCGCCAGCAGCTTGGGGAGTGGCAGGAGCTCTGGAAACACCATATATTTT. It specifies CASSLGSGRSSGNTIYF.

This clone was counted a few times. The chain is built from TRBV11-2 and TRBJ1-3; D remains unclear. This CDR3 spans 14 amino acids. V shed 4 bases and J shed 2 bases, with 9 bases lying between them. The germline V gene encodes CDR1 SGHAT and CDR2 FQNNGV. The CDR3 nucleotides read TGTGCCAGCAGCTCGGACCTCGCTGGAAACACCATATATTTT. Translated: CASSSDLAGNTIYF.

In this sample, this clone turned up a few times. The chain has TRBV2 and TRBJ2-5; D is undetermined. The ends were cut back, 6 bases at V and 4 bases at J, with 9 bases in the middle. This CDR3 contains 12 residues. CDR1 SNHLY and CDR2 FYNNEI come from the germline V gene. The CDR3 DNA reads TGTGCCAGCAGATCCCAGGTAGAGACCCAGTACTTC. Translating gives CASRSQVETQYF.